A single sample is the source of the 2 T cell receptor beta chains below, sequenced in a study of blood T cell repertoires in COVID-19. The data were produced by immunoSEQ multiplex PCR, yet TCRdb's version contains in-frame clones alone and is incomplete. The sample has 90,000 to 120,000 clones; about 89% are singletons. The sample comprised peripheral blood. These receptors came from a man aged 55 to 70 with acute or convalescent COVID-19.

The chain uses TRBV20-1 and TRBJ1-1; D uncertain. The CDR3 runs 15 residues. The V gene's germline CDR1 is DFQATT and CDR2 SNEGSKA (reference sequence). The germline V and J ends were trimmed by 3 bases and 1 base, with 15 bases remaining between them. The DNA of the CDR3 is TGCAGTGCTAGTTCCCTGGGAGGGCGGAACACTGAAGCTTTCTTT. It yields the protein CSASSLGGRNTEAFF.

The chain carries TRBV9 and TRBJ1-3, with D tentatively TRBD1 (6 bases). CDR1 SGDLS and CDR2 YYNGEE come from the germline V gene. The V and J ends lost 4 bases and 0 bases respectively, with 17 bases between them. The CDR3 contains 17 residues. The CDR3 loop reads CASSSPGGGNSGNTIYF. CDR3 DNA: TGTGCCAGCAGCTCTCCGGGGGGCGGGAACTCTGGAAACACCATATATTTT.